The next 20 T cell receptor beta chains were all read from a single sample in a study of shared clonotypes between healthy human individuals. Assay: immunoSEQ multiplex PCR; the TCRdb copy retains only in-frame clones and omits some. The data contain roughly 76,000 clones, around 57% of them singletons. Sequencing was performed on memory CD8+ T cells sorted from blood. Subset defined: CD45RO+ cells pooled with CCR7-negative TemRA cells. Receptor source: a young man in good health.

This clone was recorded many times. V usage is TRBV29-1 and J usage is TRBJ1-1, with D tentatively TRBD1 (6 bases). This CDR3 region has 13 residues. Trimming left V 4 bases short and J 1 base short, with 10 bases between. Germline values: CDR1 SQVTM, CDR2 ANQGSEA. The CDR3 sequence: CSVVSGENTEAFF. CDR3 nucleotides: TGCAGCGTTGTTTCAGGGGAGAACACTGAAGCTTTCTTT.

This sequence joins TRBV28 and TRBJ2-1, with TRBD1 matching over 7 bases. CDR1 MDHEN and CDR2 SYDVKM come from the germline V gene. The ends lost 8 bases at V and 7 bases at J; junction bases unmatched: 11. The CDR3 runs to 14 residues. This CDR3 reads CASWGQRWDNEQFF. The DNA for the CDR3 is TGTGCCAGCTGGGGACAGCGGTGGGATAATGAGCAGTTCTTC.

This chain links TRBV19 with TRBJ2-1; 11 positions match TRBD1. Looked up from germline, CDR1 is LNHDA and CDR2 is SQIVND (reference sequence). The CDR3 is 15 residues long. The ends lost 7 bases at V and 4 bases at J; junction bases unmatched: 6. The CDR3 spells CASIKDRGPYNEQFF. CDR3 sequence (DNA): TGTGCCAGTATTAAGGACAGGGGGCCTTACAATGAGCAGTTCTTC.

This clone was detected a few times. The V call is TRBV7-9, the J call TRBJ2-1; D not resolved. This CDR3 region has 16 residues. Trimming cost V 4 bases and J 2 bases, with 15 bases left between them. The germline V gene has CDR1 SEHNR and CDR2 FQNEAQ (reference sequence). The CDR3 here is CASSSNVDQPYNEQFF. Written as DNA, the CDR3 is TGTGCCAGCAGCTCTAACGTGGACCAGCCCTACAATGAGCAGTTCTTC.

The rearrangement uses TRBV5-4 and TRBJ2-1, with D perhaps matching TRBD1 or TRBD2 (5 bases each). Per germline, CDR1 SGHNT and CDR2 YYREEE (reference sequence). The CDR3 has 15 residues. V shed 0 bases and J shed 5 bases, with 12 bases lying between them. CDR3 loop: CASSLAGGGNNEQFF. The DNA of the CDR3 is TGTGCCAGCAGCTTGGCCGGTGGGGGAAACAATGAGCAGTTCTTC. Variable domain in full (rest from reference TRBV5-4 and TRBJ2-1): ETGVTQSPTHLIKTRGQQVTLRCSSQSGHNTVSWYQQALGQGPQFIFQYYREEENGRGNFPPRFSGLQFPNYSSELNVNALELDDSALYLCASSLAGGGNNEQFFGPGTRLTVL.

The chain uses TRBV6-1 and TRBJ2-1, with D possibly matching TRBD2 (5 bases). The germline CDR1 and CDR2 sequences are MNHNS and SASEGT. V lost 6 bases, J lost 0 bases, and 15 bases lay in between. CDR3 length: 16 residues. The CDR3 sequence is CASSEHSANSYNEQFF. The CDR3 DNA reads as TGTGCCAGCAGCGAACATAGCGCTAACTCCTACAATGAGCAGTTCTTC.

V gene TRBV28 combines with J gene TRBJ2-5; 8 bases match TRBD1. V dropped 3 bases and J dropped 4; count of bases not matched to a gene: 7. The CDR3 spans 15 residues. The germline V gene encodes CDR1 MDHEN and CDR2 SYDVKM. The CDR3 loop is CASSFEATGGETQYF. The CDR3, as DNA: TGTGCCAGCAGTTTTGAGGCTACAGGGGGAGAGACCCAGTACTTC.

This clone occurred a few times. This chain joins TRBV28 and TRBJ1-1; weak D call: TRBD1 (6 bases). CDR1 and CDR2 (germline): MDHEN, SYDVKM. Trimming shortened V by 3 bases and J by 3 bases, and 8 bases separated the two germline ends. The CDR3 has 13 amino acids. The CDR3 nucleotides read TGTGCCAGCAGTTTTGGGGGCGACACTGAAGCTTTCTTT. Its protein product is CASSFGGDTEAFF.

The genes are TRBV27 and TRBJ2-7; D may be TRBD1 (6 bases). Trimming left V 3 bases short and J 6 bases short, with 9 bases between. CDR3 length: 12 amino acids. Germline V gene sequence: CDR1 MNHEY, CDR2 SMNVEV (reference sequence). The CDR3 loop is CASSFPGVEQYF. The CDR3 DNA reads TGTGCCAGCAGTTTCCCAGGGGTCGAGCAGTACTTC.

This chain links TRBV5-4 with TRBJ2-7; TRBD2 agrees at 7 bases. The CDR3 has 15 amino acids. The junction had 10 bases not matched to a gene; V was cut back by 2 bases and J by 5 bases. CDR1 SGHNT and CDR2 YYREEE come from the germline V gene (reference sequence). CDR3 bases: TGTGCCAGCAGCTTCGTTGGGGGGGAACGGCACGAGCAGTACTTC. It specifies CASSFVGGERHEQYF. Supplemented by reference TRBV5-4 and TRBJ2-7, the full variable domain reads ETGVTQSPTHLIKTRGQQVTLRCSSQSGHNTVSWYQQALGQGPQFIFQYYREEENGRGNFPPRFSGLQFPNYSSELNVNALELDDSALYLCASSFVGGERHEQYFGPGTRLTVT.

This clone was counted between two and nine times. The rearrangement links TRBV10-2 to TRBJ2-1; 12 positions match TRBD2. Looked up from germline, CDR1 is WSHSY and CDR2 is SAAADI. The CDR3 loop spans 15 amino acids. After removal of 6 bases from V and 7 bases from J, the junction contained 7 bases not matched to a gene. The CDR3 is CASSPPSGRANEQFF. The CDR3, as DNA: TGCGCCAGCAGCCCCCCTAGCGGGAGGGCTAATGAGCAGTTCTTC.

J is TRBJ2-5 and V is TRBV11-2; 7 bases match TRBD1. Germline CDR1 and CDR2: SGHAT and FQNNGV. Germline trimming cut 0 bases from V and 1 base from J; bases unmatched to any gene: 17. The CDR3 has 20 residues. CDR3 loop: CASSLEPKPGQKFFQETQYF. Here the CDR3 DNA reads TGTGCCAGCAGCTTAGAACCAAAACCGGGACAGAAGTTTTTCCAAGAGACCCAGTACTTC.

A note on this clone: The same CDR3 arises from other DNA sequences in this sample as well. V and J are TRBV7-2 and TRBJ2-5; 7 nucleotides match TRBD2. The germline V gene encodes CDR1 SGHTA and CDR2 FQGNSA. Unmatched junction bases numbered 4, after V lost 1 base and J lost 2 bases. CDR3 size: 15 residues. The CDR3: CASSLGGGPQETQYF. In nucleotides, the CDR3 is TGTGCCAGCAGCTTAGGGGGGGGACCGCAAGAGACCCAGTACTTC.

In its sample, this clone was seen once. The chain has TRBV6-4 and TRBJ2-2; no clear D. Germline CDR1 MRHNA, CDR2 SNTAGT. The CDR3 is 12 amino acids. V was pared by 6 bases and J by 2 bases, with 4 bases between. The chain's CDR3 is CASSPNTGELFF. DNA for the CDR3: TGTGCCAGCAGCCCTAACACCGGGGAGCTGTTTTTT.

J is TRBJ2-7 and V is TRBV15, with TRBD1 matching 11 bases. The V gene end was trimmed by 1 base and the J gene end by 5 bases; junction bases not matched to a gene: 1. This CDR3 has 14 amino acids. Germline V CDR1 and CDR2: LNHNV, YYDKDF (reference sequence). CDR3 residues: CATSRVGQGDEQYF. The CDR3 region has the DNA TGTGCCACCAGCAGAGTGGGACAGGGGGACGAGCAGTACTTC.

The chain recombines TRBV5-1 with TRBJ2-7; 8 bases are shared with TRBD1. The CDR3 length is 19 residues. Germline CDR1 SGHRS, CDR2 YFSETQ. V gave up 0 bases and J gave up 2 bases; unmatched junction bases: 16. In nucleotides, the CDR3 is TGCGCCAGCAGCTTGGCCTTGGGGTCCAGGGGGCGCCCCCCCTACGAGCAGTACTTC. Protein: CASSLALGSRGRPPYEQYF.

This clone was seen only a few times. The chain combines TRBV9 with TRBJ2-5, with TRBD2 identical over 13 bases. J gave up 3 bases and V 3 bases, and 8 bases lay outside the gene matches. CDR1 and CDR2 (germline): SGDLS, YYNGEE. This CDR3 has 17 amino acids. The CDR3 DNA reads TGTGCCAGCAGCGCAGGACTAGCGGGAGTACTCGAAGAGACCCAGTACTTC. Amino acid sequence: CASSAGLAGVLEETQYF.

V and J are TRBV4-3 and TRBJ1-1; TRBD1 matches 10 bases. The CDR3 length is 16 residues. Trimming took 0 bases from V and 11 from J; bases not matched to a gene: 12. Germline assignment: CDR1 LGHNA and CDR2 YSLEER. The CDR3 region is CASSQDAGTGEGVAFF. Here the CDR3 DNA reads TGCGCCAGCAGCCAAGATGCCGGGACAGGGGAGGGAGTGGCTTTCTTT.

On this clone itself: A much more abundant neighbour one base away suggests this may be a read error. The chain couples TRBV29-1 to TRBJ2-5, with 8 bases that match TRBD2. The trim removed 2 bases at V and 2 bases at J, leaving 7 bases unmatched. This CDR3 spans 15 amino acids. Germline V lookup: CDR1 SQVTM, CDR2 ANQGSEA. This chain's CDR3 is CSVELPSGRQETQYF. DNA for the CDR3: TGCAGCGTTGAATTGCCTAGCGGGCGGCAAGAGACCCAGTACTTC.

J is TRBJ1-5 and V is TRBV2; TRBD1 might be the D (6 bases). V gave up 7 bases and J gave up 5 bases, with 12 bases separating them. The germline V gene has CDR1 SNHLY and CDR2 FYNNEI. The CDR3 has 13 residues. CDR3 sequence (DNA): TGTGCCAGCAAGGGGGTAATGGATCAGCCCCAGCATTTT. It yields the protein CASKGVMDQPQHF. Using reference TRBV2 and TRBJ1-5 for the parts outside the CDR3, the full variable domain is EPEVTQTPSHQVTQMGQEVILRCVPISNHLYFYWYRQILGQKVEFLVSFYNNEISEKSEIFDDQFSVERPDGSNFTLKIRSTKLEDSAMYFCASKGVMDQPQHFGDGTRLSIL.